Each of the 22 T cell receptor beta chains below was sequenced from the same sample in a study of cytomegalovirus exposure and HLA in healthy donors. Researchers ran the PCR with 60 Vbeta and 13 Jbeta primers. TCRdb keeps only in-frame clones here, not all; method: immunoSEQ multiplex PCR. The data contain over 150,000 clones, around 72% of them singletons. Sequenced input: PBMCs. These receptors were collected from a woman between 50 and 59 years old in good health and CMV-seropositive.

The gene calls are TRBV9 and TRBJ1-3; D is possibly TRBD1 (6 bases). Germline CDR1 and CDR2: SGDLS and YYNGEE. Trimming took 0 bases from V and 4 from J, leaving 11 bases between them. The CDR3 contains 15 residues. The CDR3, as DNA: TGTGCCAGCAGCGTAGGGGACACAGTAGGAAACACCATATATTTT. Its protein is CASSVGDTVGNTIYF.

The V and J genes are TRBV6-4 and TRBJ2-3, with a weak D call TRBD2 (5 bases). This CDR3 contains 16 residues. V gave up 0 bases and J gave up 4 bases, with 14 bases separating them. Germline V gene sequence: CDR1 MRHNA, CDR2 SNTAGT. The CDR3 bases are TGTGCCAGCAGTGACTCGAGTCGGGGAGTCCCAGATACGCAGTATTTT. Its protein is CASSDSSRGVPDTQYF.

The rearrangement links TRBV28 to TRBJ1-1, with TRBD1 identical over 11 bases. The V segment lost 6 bases and the J segment 10 bases; nucleotides outside the gene matches: 10. The CDR3 totals 14 residues. Germline V gene data show CDR1 as MDHEN and CDR2 as SYDVKM. CDR3 nucleotides: TGTGCCAGCAGAACCGGGACAGGGGGTCAAGGAGCTTTCTTT. As protein: CASRTGTGGQGAFF.

CDR3: CASSPIGRNTEAFF. The CDR3, as DNA: TGTGCCAGCAGCCCGATCGGGAGGAACACTGAAGCTTTCTTT. The genes are TRBV28 and TRBJ1-1; no clear D gene. Germline-derived CDR1 and CDR2 are MDHEN and SYDVKM. V dropped 6 bases and J dropped 1 base, with 12 bases sitting between them. The CDR3 runs to 14 residues. Based on the CDR3 plus reference TRBV28 and TRBJ1-1, the full variable domain is DVKVTQSSRYLVKRTGEKVFLECVQDMDHENMFWYRQDPGLGLRLIYFSYDVKMKEKGDIPEGYSVSREKKERFSLILESASTNQTSMYLCASSPIGRNTEAFFGQGTRLTVV.

This chain links TRBV5-1 with TRBJ2-1; TRBD2 is a possible D gene (7 bases). The V and J ends lost 9 bases and 8 bases respectively, with 24 bases between them. This CDR3 region has 15 residues. Germline V gene data show CDR1 as SGHRS and CDR2 as YFSETQ. The CDR3 here is CANPNEGEGQYEQFF. The CDR3 DNA reads TGCGCCAACCCGAATGAGGGGGAGGGCCAGTATGAGCAGTTCTTC.

The chain recombines TRBV19 with TRBJ1-4, with 9 nucleotides matching TRBD1. The CDR3 is 17 residues long. Germline trimming cut 2 bases from V and 5 bases from J; bases unmatched to any gene: 9. Per germline, CDR1 LNHDA and CDR2 SQIVND (reference sequence). The CDR3 reads CASSIWGSGQGNEKLFF. The CDR3 DNA reads TGTGCCAGTAGTATATGGGGGTCCGGACAGGGGAATGAAAAACTGTTTTTT.

This rearrangement joins TRBV2 to TRBJ1-1; D might be TRBD1 (6 bases). Looked up from germline, CDR1 is SNHLY and CDR2 is FYNNEI. The CDR3 covers 13 residues. Trimming stripped 4 bases from V and 3 bases from J, with 9 bases between. In DNA, the CDR3 is TGTGCCAGCAGTGGACAGGTGGACACTGAAGCTTTCTTT. Protein: CASSGQVDTEAFF.

As regards this clone: At one end, the junction sequence differs from germline, possibly due to a read error. The sample carries other DNA sequences with the same CDR3. J is TRBJ1-1 and V is TRBV7-7; tentative D call: TRBD1 (5 bases). CDR1 SSHAT and CDR2 FNYEAQ come from the germline V gene (reference sequence). The CDR3 length is 13 residues. The CDR3 loop is CASSLGQNTEAFF. The CDR3 nucleotides read TGTGCTAGCAGCTTAGGACAGAACACTGAAGCTTTCTTT.

This rearrangement joins TRBV9 to TRBJ2-7; 9 bases match TRBD2. Trimming cost V 2 bases and J 2 bases; bases outside gene matches: 2. The length of the CDR3 is 14 residues. Per the germline V gene, CDR1 is SGDLS and CDR2 is YYNGEE. The CDR3 region is CASSVGGGAYEQYF. The DNA for the CDR3 is TGTGCCAGCAGCGTCGGCGGGGGGGCCTACGAGCAGTACTTC.

The chain is built from TRBV9 and TRBJ1-1; possibly TRBD1 for D (5 bases). Trimming shortened V by 4 bases and J by 5 bases, and 12 bases separated the two germline ends. Germline loops: CDR1 SGDLS, CDR2 YYNGEE. This CDR3 region has 13 residues. The CDR3, as DNA: TGTGCCAGCAGCATAGGCGGGGGAACTGAAGCTTTCTTT. Translating gives CASSIGGGTEAFF.

V usage is TRBV30 and J usage is TRBJ2-7; 9 bases match TRBD1. V shed 1 base and J 6 bases; nucleotides not matched to a gene: 7. Per germline, CDR1 GTSNPN and CDR2 SVGIG (reference sequence). The CDR3 is made up of 14 amino acids. The CDR3 spells CAWSDRGRISEQYF. In DNA, the CDR3 is TGTGCCTGGAGTGACAGGGGGCGAATAAGCGAGCAGTACTTC.

The chain employs TRBV7-2 and TRBJ2-1; TRBD1 agrees at 7 bases. The J segment lost 9 bases and the V segment lost 6 bases, leaving 11 bases of the junction unmatched. The length of the CDR3 is 14 residues. CDR1 is SGHTA and CDR2 is FQGNSA in the germline V gene. CDR3 region: CASRPTTGLREQFF. The CDR3 nucleotides are TGTGCCAGCAGGCCGACGACAGGGCTCCGTGAGCAGTTCTTC.

The gene calls are TRBV7-6 and TRBJ1-5; D may be TRBD1 (5 bases). Germline CDR1 SGHVS, CDR2 FNYEAQ. V lost 6 bases and J lost 7, with 10 bases in between. The CDR3 runs to 12 residues. In nucleotides, the CDR3 is TGTGCCAGCAGTCAAAGGGGACAGCCCCAGCATTTT. It yields the protein CASSQRGQPQHF.

V gene TRBV10-3 combines with J gene TRBJ1-6; weak D call: TRBD1 (6 bases). Trimming removed 6 bases at V and 12 bases at J, with 12 bases between. Germline lookup yields CDR1 ENHRY and CDR2 SYGVKD. This CDR3 has 12 residues. CDR3: CAISQQGLPLHF. The CDR3 bases are TGTGCCATCAGCCAACAGGGCTTACCCCTCCACTTT.

This clone has only one observation. The genes are TRBV5-6 and TRBJ1-1, with D maybe TRBD1 (6 bases). The CDR3 sequence is 18 residues long. Germline V CDR1 and CDR2: SGHDT, YYEEEE. V lost 4 bases to trimming and J lost 3 bases, with 25 bases between them. The chain's CDR3 is CASSGGGPGRIFDTEAFF. Here the CDR3 DNA reads TGTGCCAGCAGCGGCGGGGGGCCAGGGAGAATATTCGACACTGAAGCTTTCTTT.

V and J are TRBV6-1 and TRBJ1-5, with a weak D call TRBD1 (6 bases). Germline CDR1 is MNHNS and CDR2 is SASEGT. The V and J ends lost 5 bases and 4 bases respectively, with 12 bases between them. The CDR3 extends over 14 amino acids. The CDR3 region has the DNA TGTGCCAGCAGTTCTGACAGGTCGAATCAGCCCCAGCATTTT. It specifies CASSSDRSNQPQHF.

The chain recombines TRBV27 with TRBJ1-2; 10 positions match TRBD1. This CDR3 is 16 amino acids long. Looked up from germline, CDR1 is MNHEY and CDR2 is SMNVEV (reference sequence). Trimming took 3 bases from V and 7 from J; bases not matched to a gene: 11. The CDR3 spells CASSFWDRGEISGYTF. CDR3 bases: TGTGCCAGCAGTTTCTGGGACAGGGGCGAAATCTCTGGCTACACCTTC.

V is TRBV18 and J is TRBJ1-2; maybe TRBD1 (6 bases). Deletions cut 2 bases from V and 2 bases from J, with 12 bases between. Germline V CDR1 and CDR2: KGHSH, LQKENI. The CDR3 runs 15 residues. The CDR3 DNA sequence: TGTGCCAGCTCACCAACTGGTGACAGGAACTATGGCTACACCTTC. It is translated as CASSPTGDRNYGYTF. The full variable domain, completed using reference TRBV18 and TRBJ1-2, is NAGVMQNPRHLVRRRGQEARLRCSPMKGHSHVYWYRQLPEEGLKFMVYLQKENIIDESGMPKERFSAEFPKEGPSILRIQQVVRGDSAAYFCASSPTGDRNYGYTFGSGTRLTVV.

The V call is TRBV29-1, the J call TRBJ2-3; D gene uncertain. Germline assignment: CDR1 SQVTM and CDR2 ANQGSEA. This CDR3 is 14 amino acids long. Trimming removed 8 bases from V and 0 bases from J, with 15 bases in between. Written as DNA, the CDR3 is TGCAGCTCTACAGCCACCCCTAGCACAGATACGCAGTATTTT. It is translated as CSSTATPSTDTQYF.

This chain uses TRBV2 with TRBJ2-3; the match to TRBD2 covers 11 bases. The V gene end was trimmed by 5 bases and the J gene end by 4 bases; junction bases not matched to a gene: 8. CDR3 length: 16 amino acids. Looked up from germline, CDR1 is SNHLY and CDR2 is FYNNEI. The CDR3 nucleotides read TGTGCCAGCAGTCCGGGGACTAGCGGTAGGGCAGATACGCAGTATTTT. The encoded protein is CASSPGTSGRADTQYF. Supplemented by reference TRBV2 and TRBJ2-3, the full variable domain reads EPEVTQTPSHQVTQMGQEVILRCVPISNHLYFYWYRQILGQKVEFLVSFYNNEISEKSEIFDDQFSVERPDGSNFTLKIRSTKLEDSAMYFCASSPGTSGRADTQYFGPGTRLTVL.

The chain links TRBV6-5 to TRBJ1-2, with D possibly being TRBD1 (5 bases). Per germline, CDR1 MNHEY and CDR2 SVGAGI. The CDR3 length is 15 residues. V lost 0 bases to trimming and J lost 4 bases, with 12 bases between them. CDR3 sequence: CASSYSKGKGYGYTF. The CDR3 DNA reads TGTGCCAGCAGTTACTCGAAGGGGAAGGGCTATGGCTACACCTTC.

Only a few counts were recorded for this clone. The CDR3 region has the DNA TGTTACCGGCACAGGACTAACTATGGCTACACCTTC. Translation gives CYRHRTNYGYTF. The chain recombines TRBV19 with TRBJ1-2, with a tentative D call TRBD1 (5 bases). This CDR3 spans 12 amino acids. Germline V gene lookup returns CDR1 LNHDA and CDR2 SQIVND (reference sequence).